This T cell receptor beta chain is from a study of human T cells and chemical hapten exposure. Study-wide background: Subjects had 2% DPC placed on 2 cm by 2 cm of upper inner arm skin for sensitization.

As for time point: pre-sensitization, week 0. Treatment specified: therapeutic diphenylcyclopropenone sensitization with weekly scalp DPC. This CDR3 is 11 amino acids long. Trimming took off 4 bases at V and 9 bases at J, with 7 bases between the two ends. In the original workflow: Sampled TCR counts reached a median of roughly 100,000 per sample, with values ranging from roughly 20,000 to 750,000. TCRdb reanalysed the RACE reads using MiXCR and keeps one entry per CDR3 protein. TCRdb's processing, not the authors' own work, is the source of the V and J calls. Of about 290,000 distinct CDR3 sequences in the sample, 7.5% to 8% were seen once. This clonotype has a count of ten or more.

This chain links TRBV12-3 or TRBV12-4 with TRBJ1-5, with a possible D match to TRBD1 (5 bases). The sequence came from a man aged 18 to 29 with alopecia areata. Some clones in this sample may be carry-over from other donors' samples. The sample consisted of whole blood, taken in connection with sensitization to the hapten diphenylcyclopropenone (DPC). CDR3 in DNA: TGTGCCAGCAGTTATGGGGGGCCCCAGCATTTT. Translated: CASSYGGPQHF.